This record concerns one T cell receptor beta chain sequence. Its antigen is as yet unknown. Time point indicated: late sampling 161 to 241 days after vaccination in a few convalescent patients. This sample's treatment: 10-day PBMC culture with coronavirus spike peptide pools or control peptides (ViraFEST assay). Using peptide pools, antigen-specific T cells were expanded in ViraFEST before TCRs were sequenced. After being plated at fewer than 2.5 million per well, PBMCs were cultured with about 9.1 IU/ml IL-2 and approximately 9.6 ug/ml peptide pools. Sequencing of the DNA from cultured CD4+ T cells was carried out with the Oncomine TCR Beta short-read assay. TCRdb reprocessed the PCR reads with MiXCR, giving one entry per CDR3 protein. The sample lists some 15,000 distinct CDR3 sequences, approximately 56% seen once, with around 16% in the top ten. This sample is drawn from a study of vaccination and CD4 T cells after COVID-19. In the study overall: Specimens were obtained from three convalescent patients at day 14 and at days 161 to 241 post-vaccination. The peptides that stimulated the cells were overlapping spike peptides from SARS-CoV-2, HCoV-NL63, HCoV-OC43 and HCoV-229E.

Per the germline V gene, CDR1 is SEHNR and CDR2 is FQNEAQ (reference sequence). The CDR3 sequence is 16 residues long. V gave up 3 bases and J gave up 6 bases; unmatched junction bases: 12. This receptor was obtained from a human donor who had recovered from COVID-19. Source: CD4+ T cells from blood, cultured in vitro, taken about 7 months after SARS-CoV-2 vaccination. This chain uses TRBV7-9 with TRBJ2-7, with 9 bases aligning to TRBD1. CDR3 protein: CASSFPSGQGFVEQYF. Written as DNA, the CDR3 is TGTGCCAGCAGCTTTCCCTCGGGACAGGGCTTTGTCGAGCAGTACTTC. Using reference TRBV7-9 and TRBJ2-7 for the parts outside the CDR3, the full variable domain is DTGVSQNPRHKITKRGQNVTFRCDPISEHNRLYWYRQTLGQGPEFLTYFQNEAQLEKSRLLSDRFSAERPKGSFSTLEIQRTEQGDSAMYLCASSFPSGQGFVEQYFGPGTRLTVT.